This TCR beta chain appears in the sequencing data of a study of blood T cells in healthy people across ages. Study conclusions and caveats: Long-lived and aged donors differed, with more naive CD4+ cells and higher diversity in the long-lived.

The V and J ends lost 7 bases and 4 bases respectively, with 8 bases between them. The germline CDR1 and CDR2 sequences are MNHEY and SVGEGT. CDR3 size: 12 residues. Together with a sample-barcoded 5' primer, a J-beta primer mix was included in a second PCR lasting about 6 to 11 cycles. Each cDNA was tagged by a template-switch adaptor containing 12 random nucleotides. Each CDR3 protein gets one entry after TCRdb re-called the 5' RACE reads with MiXCR. The sample holds some 1,500,000 distinct CDR3 sequences; under 55% are singletons and the top ten take just over 4%. This clonotype was detected many times. Its antigen is not identified. Each sample used at least 6.5 million PBMCs.

Sample: blood. This sequence was found in a woman between 18 and 29 years old in good health. The V call is TRBV6-2 or TRBV6-3, the J call TRBJ2-1, with D possibly TRBD1 on 5 matching bases. The CDR3 protein is CASTQGYNEQFF. DNA for the CDR3: TGTGCCAGCACTCAGGGTTACAATGAGCAGTTCTTC.